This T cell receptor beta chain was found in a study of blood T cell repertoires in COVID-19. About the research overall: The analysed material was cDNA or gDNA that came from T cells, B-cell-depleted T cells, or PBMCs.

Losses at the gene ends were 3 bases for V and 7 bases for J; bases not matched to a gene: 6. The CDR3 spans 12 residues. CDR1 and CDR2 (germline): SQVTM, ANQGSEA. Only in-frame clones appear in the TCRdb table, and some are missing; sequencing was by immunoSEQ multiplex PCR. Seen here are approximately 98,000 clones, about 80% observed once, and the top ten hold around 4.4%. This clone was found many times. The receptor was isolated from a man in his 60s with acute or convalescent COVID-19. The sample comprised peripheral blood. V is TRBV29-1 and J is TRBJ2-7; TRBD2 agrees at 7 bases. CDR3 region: CSVESGAREQYF. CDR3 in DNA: TGCAGCGTTGAGAGCGGGGCTAGGGAGCAGTACTTC.